At least ten counts were recorded for the clone carrying this T cell receptor (beta chain). The data were taken from a study of T cells in Graves' hyperthyroidism and ophthalmopathy. The PBMCs had their origin in 7.5 to 10 ml of fresh peripheral blood. Germline values: CDR1 MDHEN, CDR2 SYDVKM. V gave up 2 bases and J gave up 5 bases, with 13 bases separating them. This CDR3 is built from 14 residues. Amplification of TCR beta CDR3 regions was performed using RNA transcripts as template. With the HTBI primer set, the TCR CDR3 went through a first round of RT-PCR. TCRdb re-derived calls from the multiplex PCR reads in MiXCR, one entry per CDR3 protein. There are fewer than 700,000 distinct CDR3 sequences in the sample; 15% to 20% occur only once, and approximately 3.8% lies in the top ten.

This clonotype was sampled from a woman aged 25-40 years with Graves' hyperthyroidism. J is TRBJ2-7 and V is TRBV28; no clear D. The source material was blood. The CDR3 DNA sequence: TGTGCCAGCAGTTTAGAACAGTACCACAACGAGCAGTACTTC. Protein sequence: CASSLEQYHNEQYF.